The clone carrying this T cell receptor (beta chain) appeared a single time. Profiling relied on immunoSEQ multiplex PCR, and the TCRdb table lists in-frame clones only, not all of them. The top ten hold around a sixth of the sample, which has just under 150,000 clones, 86% seen once. The germline CDR1 and CDR2 sequences are SEHNR and FQNEAQ (reference sequence). CDR3 length: 14 residues. Trimming cost V 5 bases and J 7 bases, with 15 bases left between them. This sample was taken from a study of radiation and T cells in renal cell carcinoma. Time point defined: blood 4 weeks post-SBRT, at nephrectomy. Sample treatment: 15 Gy SBRT to primary tumor, nephrectomy 4 weeks later. Serial blood draws occurred at baseline and 2 and 4 weeks post-SBRT.

The origin of this receptor is a woman in her fifties or sixties with renal cell carcinoma. The sample was blood, taken from a patient whose treatment included radiotherapy and nephrectomy. J is TRBJ1-5 and V is TRBV7-9, with a weak D call TRBD1 (5 bases). CDR3 nucleotides: TGTGCCAGCAGCCTGCAGGGAATTGGCCAGCCCCAGCATTTT. The encoded protein is CASSLQGIGQPQHF.